Below, 8 T cell receptor beta chains from the same sample are listed, as sequenced in a study of T cells after yellow fever vaccination. TCRdb itself ran the 5' RACE reads through MiXCR, one entry per CDR3 protein. Of 200,000 to 300,000 distinct CDR3 sequences in the sample, approximately 3.5% were seen once. Sequenced material: PBMCs, taken 15 days after the yellow fever booster vaccination. The receptor set was obtained from a man aged 18 to 30 who received the YFV17D yellow fever vaccine.

This clonotype appeared many times. Its ends do not fully match the called genes, so a read error is possible. The chain's CDR3 is CPSSLGGLVETQYF. For the CDR3, the DNA is TGTCCCAGCAGCTTAGGGGGGCTCGTAGAGACCCAGTACTTC. V is TRBV7-8 and J is TRBJ2-5; D possibly matches TRBD1 or TRBD2 (6 bases each). The CDR3 spans 14 residues. Germline V gives CDR1 SGHVS, CDR2 FQNEAQ.

This clonotype was detected many times. V and J are TRBV7-2 and TRBJ1-1, with 8 bases that match TRBD1. This CDR3 spans 14 amino acids. The trim removed 7 bases at V and 1 base at J, leaving 5 bases unmatched. Germline loops: CDR1 SGHTA, CDR2 FQGNSA. CDR3 sequence reads: CASTQGGRNTEAFF. DNA for the CDR3: TGTGCCAGCACACAGGGGGGAAGGAACACTGAAGCTTTCTTT.

This clonotype was recorded at least ten times. The rearrangement uses TRBV7-9 and TRBJ2-5, with D tentatively TRBD2 (6 bases). This CDR3 comprises 11 residues. Germline lookup yields CDR1 SEHNR and CDR2 FQNEAQ (reference sequence). V lost 5 bases and J lost 11, with 12 bases in between. CDR3 amino acids: CASSPGGLQYF. Here the CDR3 DNA reads TGTGCCAGCAGCCCAGGAGGGCTTCAGTACTTC.

The genes are TRBV6-6 and TRBJ1-5; TRBD1 might be the D (5 bases). Germline-derived CDR1 and CDR2 are MNHNY and SVGAGI (reference sequence). V gave up 3 bases and J gave up 1 base, with 10 bases separating them. The CDR3 consists of 15 residues. CDR3 region: CASSYGASSNQPQHF. The DNA for the CDR3 is TGTGCCAGCAGTTATGGGGCCTCCAGCAATCAGCCCCAGCATTTT.

This clonotype was counted many times. The chain combines TRBV7-9 with TRBJ1-5; a weak D match, TRBD1 (5 bases). The CDR3 spans 13 residues. Trimming took 3 bases from V and 5 from J, leaving 8 bases between them. Germline V gives CDR1 SEHNR, CDR2 FQNEAQ (reference sequence). The CDR3 sequence: CASSFQGHQPQHF. CDR3 coding DNA: TGTGCCAGCAGCTTCCAGGGCCATCAGCCCCAGCATTTT.

In this sample, this clonotype turned up many times. This rearrangement joins TRBV5-1 to TRBJ2-5, with unresolved D. Germline lookup yields CDR1 SGHRS and CDR2 YFSETQ. V was clipped by 0 bases and J by 1 base, with 13 bases between them. The CDR3 has 16 residues. Here the CDR3 reads CASSLGSPSRQETQYF. The CDR3 DNA follows: TGCGCCAGCAGCTTGGGATCTCCCTCGCGCCAAGAGACCCAGTACTTC.

This clonotype was counted many times. The chain recombines TRBV20-1 with TRBJ1-5; D remains ambiguous. CDR3 length: 14 amino acids. CDR1 DFQATT and CDR2 SNEGSKA come from the germline V gene (reference sequence). V was pared by 4 bases and J by 4 bases, with 14 bases between. The CDR3 here is CSAIRNSGNQPQHF. CDR3 DNA sequence: TGCAGTGCTATTCGCAACTCGGGGAATCAGCCCCAGCATTTT.

Turning to this clonotype: It may be a read error: a sequence one base away is much more abundant. The CDR3 end shows no conserved phenylalanine or tryptophan, and so a read error is likely. This CDR3 is CSATKQRAEQFI. As DNA, the CDR3 is TGCAGTGCTACTAAGCAAAGGGCAGAGCAGTTCATC. The chain joins TRBV20-1 to TRBJ2-1, with D unresolved. The V end was cut by 4 bases, the J end by 10 bases, with 14 bases between. CDR1 is DFQATT and CDR2 is SNEGSKA in the germline V gene (reference sequence). CDR3 length equals 12 residues.